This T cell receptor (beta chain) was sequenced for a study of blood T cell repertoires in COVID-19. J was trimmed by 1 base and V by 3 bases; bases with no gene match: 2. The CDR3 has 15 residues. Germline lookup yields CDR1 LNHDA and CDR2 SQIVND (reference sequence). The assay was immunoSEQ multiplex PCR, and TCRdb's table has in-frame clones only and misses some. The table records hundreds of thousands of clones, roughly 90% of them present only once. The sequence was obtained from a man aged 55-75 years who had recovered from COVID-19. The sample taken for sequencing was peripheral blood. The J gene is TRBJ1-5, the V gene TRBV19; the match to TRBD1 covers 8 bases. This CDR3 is CASSITGGSNQPQHF. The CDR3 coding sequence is TGTGCCAGTAGTATCACAGGGGGAAGCAATCAGCCCCAGCATTTT.